This record concerns one TCR beta chain sequence. The count of this clone is one. No antigen is known for it. One base away there is no much larger clone; base qualities are not given. The data derive from a study of CD8+ T cells in alopecia areata (dated by TCRdb to the late 2010s). Study-wide context: Treated patients were enrolled in an open-label pilot trial of oral tofacitinib at 5 to 10 mg twice daily for moderate-to-severe alopecia areata. Tofacitinib was administered for 6 to 18 months, and 6 months of follow-up off drug were then conducted to assess delayed response and recurrence. In both human patients and the C3H/HeJ mouse model, the study applied high-throughput TCRbeta sequencing to look at T cell clonal expansion in alopecia areata. Scalp tissue and sorted CD4+ and CD8+ peripheral blood T cells from patchy and totalis/universalis alopecia areata patients and from healthy controls were covered by human TCRbeta sequencing. Biopsies were taken from tofacitinib-treated patients at baseline and at 4 and 24 weeks of treatment, and a later scalp biopsy was taken in several of the tofacitinib-treated patients. Scalp clonality was compared across normal scalp (n=4), patchy alopecia areata scalp (n=8), and alopecia totalis/universalis scalp (n=8). RNA came from the PAXgene miRNA kit for fixed scalp, the miRNeasy kit for PBMCs, and the RNeasy kit for mouse skin. Amplification of TCRbeta CDR3 regions was done by immunoSEQ multiplex PCR using 35 Vbeta forward primers and 13 Jbeta reverse primers.

Receptor amplification or capture employed the immunoSEQ multiplex PCR assay. RNA was extracted from all samples and reverse transcribed into cDNA, which served as template for TCR sequencing. First-strand cDNA was synthesized using SuperScript III with a 2:1 mix of oligo-dT and random hexamers. Amplification bias was assessed with a synthetic immune receptor repertoire, and residual bias was removed computationally. In the authors' own workflow: Raw reads were preprocessed to remove errors, and CDR3 was defined according to IMGT conventions as the region from the conserved cysteine to phenylalanine. To get clonality, Shannon entropy was normalized by log2 of the number of productive unique TCRs and the result was subtracted from 1. Scalp TCRbeta sequences were cross-referenced with sorted blood CD4 and CD8 repertoires so that the CD4 or CD8 identity of scalp clones could be inferred. TCRdb's version of the immuneACCESS table is confined to in-frame rearrangements and falls short of the full clone set. An unresolved V gene accounts for under half of the shortfall where checked; the remainder is of unknown origin. The V and J calls and clone size are taken from that table; D and trimming were inferred from the DNA. Present in this sample are about 56,000 clones, 95% to 97% of which were seen just once. Roughly 24% of the sample is taken by the ten largest.

In the paper's terms, the time point label means: baseline before oral tofacitinib. Lesional scalp punch biopsies and peripheral blood were obtained from alopecia areata patients. After PBMCs were isolated by density centrifugation and stained for CD3, CD4 and CD8, a FACSAria was used to sort CD4+ and CD8+ T cells. The trim is 5 bases for V and 8 bases for J, with a gap of 9 bases between the germline ends. Taken from cysteine to phenylalanine, the CDR3 has 12 residues. Here the CDR3 DNA is all that survives: 36 bases in frame from base 1. According to the germline V gene, CDR1 reads MNHNS and CDR2 reads SASEGT. What the work shows at the level of the full study, not this receptor alone: Shared TCR sequences between patients were less evident than in mice, which may be partly attributable to HLA diversity in the patient population. Resident alphabeta T cells in normal human skin are also sequenced, complicating scalp TCR repertoire analysis, unlike mouse skin dominated by gammadelta T cells. Compared with normal scalp, lesional scalp had higher clonality and more expanded CD8+ clones, particularly in alopecia totalis/universalis, a pattern that suggests antigenic drive.

This sample comprised CD8+ T cells sorted from blood, obtained at week 0. The rearranged segments are TRBV6-1 and TRBJ2-2; the D gene is perhaps TRBD2, from 5 matching bases. This sequence was found in a human donor with alopecia areata. The CDR3 is CASSYSAGELFF. DNA sequence: TGTGCCAGCAGTTATAGCGCTGGGGAGCTGTTTTTT.